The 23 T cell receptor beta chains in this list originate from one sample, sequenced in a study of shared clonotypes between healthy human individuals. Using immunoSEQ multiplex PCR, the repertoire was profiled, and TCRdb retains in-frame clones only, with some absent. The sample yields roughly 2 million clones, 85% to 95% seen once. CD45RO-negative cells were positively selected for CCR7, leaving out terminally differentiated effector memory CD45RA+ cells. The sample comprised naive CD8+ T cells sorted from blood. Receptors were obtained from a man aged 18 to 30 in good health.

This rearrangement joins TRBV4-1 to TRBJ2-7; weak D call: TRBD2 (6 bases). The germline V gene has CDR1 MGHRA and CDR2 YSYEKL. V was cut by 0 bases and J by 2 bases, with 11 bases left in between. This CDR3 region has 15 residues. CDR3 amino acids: CASSQETGLTYEQYF. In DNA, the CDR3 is TGCGCCAGCAGCCAAGAAACAGGACTAACCTACGAGCAGTACTTC.

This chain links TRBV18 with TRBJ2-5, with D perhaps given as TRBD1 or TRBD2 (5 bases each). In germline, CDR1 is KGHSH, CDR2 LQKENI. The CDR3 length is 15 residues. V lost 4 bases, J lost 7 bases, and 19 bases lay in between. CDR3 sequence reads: CASSRPGPELPTQYF. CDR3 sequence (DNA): TGTGCCAGCTCACGCCCGGGACCGGAGCTACCGACCCAGTACTTC. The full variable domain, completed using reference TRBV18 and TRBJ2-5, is NAGVMQNPRHLVRRRGQEARLRCSPMKGHSHVYWYRQLPEEGLKFMVYLQKENIIDESGMPKERFSAEFPKEGPSILRIQQVVRGDSAAYFCASSRPGPELPTQYFGPGTRLLVL.

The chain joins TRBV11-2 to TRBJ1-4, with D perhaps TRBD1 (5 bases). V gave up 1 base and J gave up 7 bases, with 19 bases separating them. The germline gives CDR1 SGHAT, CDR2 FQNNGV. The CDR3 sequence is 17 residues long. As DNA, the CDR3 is TGTGCCAGCAGCTTAGTGGTGACACAAAGGGGAGGTGAAAAACTGTTTTTT. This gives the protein CASSLVVTQRGGEKLFF.

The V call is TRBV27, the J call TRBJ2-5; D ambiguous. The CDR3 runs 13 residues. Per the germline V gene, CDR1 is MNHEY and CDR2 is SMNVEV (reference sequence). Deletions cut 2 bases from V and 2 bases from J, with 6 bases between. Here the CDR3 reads CASSLGVQETQYF. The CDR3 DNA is TGTGCCAGCAGTTTAGGGGTGCAAGAGACCCAGTACTTC.

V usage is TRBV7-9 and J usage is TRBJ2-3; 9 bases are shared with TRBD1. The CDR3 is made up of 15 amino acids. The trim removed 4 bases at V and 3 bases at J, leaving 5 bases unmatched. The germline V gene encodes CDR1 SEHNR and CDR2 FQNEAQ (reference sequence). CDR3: CASSSRQGGTDTQYF. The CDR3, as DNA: TGTGCCAGCAGCTCCAGACAGGGGGGGACAGATACGCAGTATTTT.

CDR3 amino acids: CASSIGPLAGVSNEQFF. CDR3 nucleotides: TGTGCCAGTAGTATAGGCCCACTAGCGGGAGTCTCCAATGAGCAGTTCTTC. V is TRBV19 and J is TRBJ2-1; 11 bases agree with TRBD2. V dropped 1 base and J dropped 6; count of bases not matched to a gene: 8. The CDR3 contains 17 residues. CDR1 and CDR2 from the germline V gene are LNHDA and SQIVND (reference sequence).

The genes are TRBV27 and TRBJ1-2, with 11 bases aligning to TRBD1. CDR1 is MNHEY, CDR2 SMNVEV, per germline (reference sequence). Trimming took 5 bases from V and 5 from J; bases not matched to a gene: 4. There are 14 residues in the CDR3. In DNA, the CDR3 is TGTGCCAGCAGTGCCGGGACAGGGGGGTATGGCTACACCTTC. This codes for CASSAGTGGYGYTF.

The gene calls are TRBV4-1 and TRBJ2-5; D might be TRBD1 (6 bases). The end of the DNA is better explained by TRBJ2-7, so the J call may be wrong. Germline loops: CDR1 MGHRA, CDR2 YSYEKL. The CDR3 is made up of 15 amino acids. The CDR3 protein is CASSQVTGSSYEQYF. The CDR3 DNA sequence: TGCGCCAGCAGCCAAGTAACAGGGAGTTCCTACGAGCAGTACTTC.

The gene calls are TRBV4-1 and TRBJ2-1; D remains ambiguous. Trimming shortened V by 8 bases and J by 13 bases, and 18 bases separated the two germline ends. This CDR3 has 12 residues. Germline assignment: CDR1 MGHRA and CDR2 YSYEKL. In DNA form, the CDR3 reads TGCGCCAGCGGCTCGGATGAGGTTGGCCAGTTCTTC. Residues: CASGSDEVGQFF.

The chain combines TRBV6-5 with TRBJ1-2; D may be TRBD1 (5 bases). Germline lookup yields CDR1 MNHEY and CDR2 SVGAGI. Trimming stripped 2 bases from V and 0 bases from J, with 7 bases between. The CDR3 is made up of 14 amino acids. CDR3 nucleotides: TGTGCCAGCAGTTACCAGGGTACTAACTATGGCTACACCTTC. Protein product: CASSYQGTNYGYTF.

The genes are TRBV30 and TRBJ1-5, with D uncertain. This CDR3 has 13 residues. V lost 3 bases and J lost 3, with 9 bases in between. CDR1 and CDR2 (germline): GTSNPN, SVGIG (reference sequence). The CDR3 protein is CAWSNVTNQPQHF. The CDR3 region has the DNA TGTGCCTGGAGCAACGTGACCAATCAGCCCCAGCATTTT.

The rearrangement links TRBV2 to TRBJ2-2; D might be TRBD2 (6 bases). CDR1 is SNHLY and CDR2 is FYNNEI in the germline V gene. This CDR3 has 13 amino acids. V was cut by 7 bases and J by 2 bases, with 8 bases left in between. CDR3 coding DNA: TGTGCCAGCATGGAGGGTAACACCGGGGAGCTGTTTTTT. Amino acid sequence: CASMEGNTGELFF.

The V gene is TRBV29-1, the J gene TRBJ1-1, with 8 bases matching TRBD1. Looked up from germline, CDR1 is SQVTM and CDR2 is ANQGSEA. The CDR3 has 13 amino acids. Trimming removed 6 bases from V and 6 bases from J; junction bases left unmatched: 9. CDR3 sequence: CSVDRGPPAEAFF. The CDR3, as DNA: TGCAGCGTCGACAGGGGCCCACCGGCTGAAGCTTTCTTT.

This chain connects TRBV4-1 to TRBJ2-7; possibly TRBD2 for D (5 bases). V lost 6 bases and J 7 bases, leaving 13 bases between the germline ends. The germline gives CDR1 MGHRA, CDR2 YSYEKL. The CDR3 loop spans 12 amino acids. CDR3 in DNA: TGCGCCAGCAGGGTTTCGTCGGGGGAGCAGTACTTC. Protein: CASRVSSGEQYF.

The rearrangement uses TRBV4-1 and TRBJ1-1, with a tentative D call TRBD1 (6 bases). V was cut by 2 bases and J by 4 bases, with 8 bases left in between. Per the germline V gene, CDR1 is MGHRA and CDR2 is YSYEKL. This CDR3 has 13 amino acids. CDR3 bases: TGCGCCAGCAGCCAACAGGGGTTCACTGAAGCTTTCTTT. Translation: CASSQQGFTEAFF.

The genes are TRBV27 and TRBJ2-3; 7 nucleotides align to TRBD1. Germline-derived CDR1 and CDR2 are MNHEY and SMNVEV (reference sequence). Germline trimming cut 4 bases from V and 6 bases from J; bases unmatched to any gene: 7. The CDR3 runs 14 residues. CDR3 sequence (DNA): TGTGCCAGCAGTTGGGGGACAGCTGTCGATACGCAGTATTTT. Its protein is CASSWGTAVDTQYF.

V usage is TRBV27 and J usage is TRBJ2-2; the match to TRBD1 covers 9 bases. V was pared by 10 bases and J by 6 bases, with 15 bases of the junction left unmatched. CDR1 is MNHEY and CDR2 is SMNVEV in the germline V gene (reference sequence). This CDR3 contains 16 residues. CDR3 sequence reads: CATATGDREVPGELFF. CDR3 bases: TGTGCCACCGCAACGGGGGACAGGGAAGTTCCCGGGGAGCTGTTTTTT.

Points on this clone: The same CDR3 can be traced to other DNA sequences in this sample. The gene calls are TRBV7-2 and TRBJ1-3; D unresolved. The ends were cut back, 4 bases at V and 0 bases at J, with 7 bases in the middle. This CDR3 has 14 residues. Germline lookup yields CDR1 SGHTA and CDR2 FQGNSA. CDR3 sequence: CASSSLGSGNTIYF. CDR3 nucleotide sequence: TGTGCCAGCAGCTCCCTCGGCTCTGGAAACACCATATATTTT.

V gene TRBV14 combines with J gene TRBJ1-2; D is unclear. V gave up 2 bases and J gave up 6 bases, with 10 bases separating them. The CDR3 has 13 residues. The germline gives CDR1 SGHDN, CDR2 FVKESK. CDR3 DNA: TGTGCCAGCAGCCAAACGTCGGTCGATGGCTACACCTTC. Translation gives CASSQTSVDGYTF.

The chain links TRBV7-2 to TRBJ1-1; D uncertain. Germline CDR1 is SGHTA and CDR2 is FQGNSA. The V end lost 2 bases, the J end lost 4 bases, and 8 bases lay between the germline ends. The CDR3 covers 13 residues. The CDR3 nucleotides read TGTGCCAGCAGCTTACATCTTAGCACTGAAGCTTTCTTT. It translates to CASSLHLSTEAFF. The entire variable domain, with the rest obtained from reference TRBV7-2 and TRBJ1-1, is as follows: GAGVSQSPSNKVTEKGKDVELRCDPISGHTALYWYRQSLGQGLEFLIYFQGNSAPDKSGLPSDRFSAERTGGSVSTLTIQRTQQEDSAVYLCASSLHLSTEAFFGQGTRLTVV.

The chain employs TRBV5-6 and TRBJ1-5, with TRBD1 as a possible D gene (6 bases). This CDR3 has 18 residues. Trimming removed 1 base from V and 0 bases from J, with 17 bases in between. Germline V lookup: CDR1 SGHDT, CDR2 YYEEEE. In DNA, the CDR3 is TGTGCCAGCAGCTTGATTCCTTGGGGGCTACATAGCAATCAGCCCCAGCATTTT. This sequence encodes CASSLIPWGLHSNQPQHF.

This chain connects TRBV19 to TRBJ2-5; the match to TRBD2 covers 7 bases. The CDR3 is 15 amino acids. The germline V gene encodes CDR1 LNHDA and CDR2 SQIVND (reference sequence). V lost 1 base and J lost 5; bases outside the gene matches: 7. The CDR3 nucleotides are TGTGCCAGTAGTATAGGGACTAGTTCGTGGGAGACCCAGTACTTC. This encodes CASSIGTSSWETQYF.

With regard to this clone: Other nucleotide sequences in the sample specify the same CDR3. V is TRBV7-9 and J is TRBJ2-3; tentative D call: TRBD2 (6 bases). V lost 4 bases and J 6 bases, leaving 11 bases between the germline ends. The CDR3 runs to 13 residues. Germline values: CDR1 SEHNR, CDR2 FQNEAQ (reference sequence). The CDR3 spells CASSSLLADTQYF. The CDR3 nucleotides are TGTGCCAGCAGCTCTTTACTAGCTGATACGCAGTATTTT.